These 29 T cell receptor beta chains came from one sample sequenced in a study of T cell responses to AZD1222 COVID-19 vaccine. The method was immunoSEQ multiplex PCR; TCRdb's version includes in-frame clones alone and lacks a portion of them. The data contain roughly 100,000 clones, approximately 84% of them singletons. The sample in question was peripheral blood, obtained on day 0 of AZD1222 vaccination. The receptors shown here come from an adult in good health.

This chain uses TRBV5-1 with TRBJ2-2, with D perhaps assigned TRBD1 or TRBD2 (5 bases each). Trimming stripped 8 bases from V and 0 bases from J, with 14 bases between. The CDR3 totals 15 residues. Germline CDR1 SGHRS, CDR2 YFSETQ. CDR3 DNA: TGCGCCAGTACCCCAGGGAGCTCGAACACCGGGGAGCTGTTTTTT. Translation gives CASTPGSSNTGELFF.

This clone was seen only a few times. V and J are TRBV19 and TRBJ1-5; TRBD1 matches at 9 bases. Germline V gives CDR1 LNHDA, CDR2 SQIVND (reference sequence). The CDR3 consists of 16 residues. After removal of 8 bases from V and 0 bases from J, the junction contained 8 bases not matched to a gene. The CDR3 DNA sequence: TGTGCCAGTCAGACGGGACAGGGCCATAGCAATCAGCCCCAGCATTTT. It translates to CASQTGQGHSNQPQHF.

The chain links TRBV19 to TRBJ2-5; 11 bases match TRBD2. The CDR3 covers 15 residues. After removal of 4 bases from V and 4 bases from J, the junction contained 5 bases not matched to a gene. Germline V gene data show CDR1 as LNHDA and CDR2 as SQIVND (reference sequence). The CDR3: CASSTRLAGLETQYF. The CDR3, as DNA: TGTGCCAGTAGTACTCGACTAGCGGGATTAGAGACCCAGTACTTC.

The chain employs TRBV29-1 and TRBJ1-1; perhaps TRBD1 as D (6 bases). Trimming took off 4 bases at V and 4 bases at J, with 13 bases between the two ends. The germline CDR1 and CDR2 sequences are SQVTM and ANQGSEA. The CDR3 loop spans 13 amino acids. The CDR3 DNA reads TGCAGCGTTGGGGCGGGGGCTGGCACTGAAGCTTTCTTT. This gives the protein CSVGAGAGTEAFF.

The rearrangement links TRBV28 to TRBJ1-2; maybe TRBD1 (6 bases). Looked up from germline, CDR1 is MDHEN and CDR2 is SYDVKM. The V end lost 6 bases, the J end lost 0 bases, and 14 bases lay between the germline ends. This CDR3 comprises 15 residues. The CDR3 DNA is TGTGCCAGCAGACGACAGGCCTTAGCTAACTATGGCTACACCTTC. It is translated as CASRRQALANYGYTF.

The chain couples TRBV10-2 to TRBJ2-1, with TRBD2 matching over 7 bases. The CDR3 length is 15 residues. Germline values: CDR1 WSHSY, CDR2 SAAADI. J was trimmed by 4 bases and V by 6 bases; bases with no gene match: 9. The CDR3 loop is CASRADSGPYNEQFF. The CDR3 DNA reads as TGCGCCAGCAGGGCAGATAGCGGGCCTTACAATGAGCAGTTCTTC.

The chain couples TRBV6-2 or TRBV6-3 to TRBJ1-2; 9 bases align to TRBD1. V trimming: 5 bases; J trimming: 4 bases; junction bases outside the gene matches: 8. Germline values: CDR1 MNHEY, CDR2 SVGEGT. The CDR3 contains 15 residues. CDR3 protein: CASSQQGAFGYGYTF. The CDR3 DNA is TGTGCCAGCAGTCAACAGGGGGCATTCGGCTATGGCTACACCTTC.

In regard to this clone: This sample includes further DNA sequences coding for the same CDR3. This CDR3 is CASSLGQETQYF. The CDR3 nucleotides read TGCGCCAGCAGCTTAGGGCAAGAGACCCAGTACTTC. J is TRBJ2-5 and V is TRBV5-1, with D unclear. Trimming cost V 2 bases and J 2 bases, with 4 bases left between them. This CDR3 is 12 amino acids long. Germline CDR1 is SGHRS and CDR2 is YFSETQ.

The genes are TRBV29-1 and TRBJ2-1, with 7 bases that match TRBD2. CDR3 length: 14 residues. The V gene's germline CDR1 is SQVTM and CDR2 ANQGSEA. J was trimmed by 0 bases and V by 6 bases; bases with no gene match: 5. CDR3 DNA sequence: TGCAGCGTCTTAGCGGGCAGCTCCTACAATGAGCAGTTCTTC. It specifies CSVLAGSSYNEQFF.

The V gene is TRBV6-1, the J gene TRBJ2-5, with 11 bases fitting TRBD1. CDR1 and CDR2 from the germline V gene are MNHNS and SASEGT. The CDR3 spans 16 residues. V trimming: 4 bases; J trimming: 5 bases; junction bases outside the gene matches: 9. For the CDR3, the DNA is TGTGCCAGCAGTGGGACAGGGGGCTCAGTAGGGGAGACCCAGTACTTC. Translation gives CASSGTGGSVGETQYF.

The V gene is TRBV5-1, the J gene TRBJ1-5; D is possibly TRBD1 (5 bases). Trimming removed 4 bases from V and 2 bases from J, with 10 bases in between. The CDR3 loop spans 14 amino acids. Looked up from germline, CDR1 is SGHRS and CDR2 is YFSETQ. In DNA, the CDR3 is TGCGCCAGCAGCCCGGGACTTGGCAATCAGCCCCAGCATTTT. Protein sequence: CASSPGLGNQPQHF.

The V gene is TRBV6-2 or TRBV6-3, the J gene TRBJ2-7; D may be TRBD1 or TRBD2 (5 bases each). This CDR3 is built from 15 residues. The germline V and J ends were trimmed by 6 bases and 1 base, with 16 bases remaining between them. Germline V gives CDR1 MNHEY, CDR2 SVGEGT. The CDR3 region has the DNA TGTGCCAGCAGCACCCCCGGGGCTCTTTCCTACGAGCAGTACTTC. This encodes CASSTPGALSYEQYF.

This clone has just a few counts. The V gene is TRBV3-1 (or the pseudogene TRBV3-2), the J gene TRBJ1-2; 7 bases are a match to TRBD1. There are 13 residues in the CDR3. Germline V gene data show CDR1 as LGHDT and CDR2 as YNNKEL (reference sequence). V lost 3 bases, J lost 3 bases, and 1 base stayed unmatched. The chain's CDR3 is CASSHTGDYGYTF. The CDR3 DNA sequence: TGTGCCAGCAGCCATACAGGGGACTATGGCTACACCTTC.

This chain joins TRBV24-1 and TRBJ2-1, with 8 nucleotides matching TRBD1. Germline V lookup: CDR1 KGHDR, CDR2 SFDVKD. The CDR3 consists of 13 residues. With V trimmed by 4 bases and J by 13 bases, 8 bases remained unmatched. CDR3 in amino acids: CATSEAGDRHQFF. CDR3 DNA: TGTGCCACCAGTGAGGCCGGGGACAGGCACCAGTTCTTC.

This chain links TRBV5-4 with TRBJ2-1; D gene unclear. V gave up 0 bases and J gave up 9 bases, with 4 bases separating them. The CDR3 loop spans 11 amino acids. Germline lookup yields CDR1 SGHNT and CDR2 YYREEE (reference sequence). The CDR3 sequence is CASSLAGEQFF. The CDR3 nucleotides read TGTGCCAGCAGCTTGGCGGGTGAGCAGTTCTTC.

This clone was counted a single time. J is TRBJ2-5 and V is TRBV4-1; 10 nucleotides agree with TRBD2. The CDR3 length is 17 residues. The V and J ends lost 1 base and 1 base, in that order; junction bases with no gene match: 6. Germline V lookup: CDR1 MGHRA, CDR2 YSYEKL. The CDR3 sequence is CASSQGLAGGPQETQYF. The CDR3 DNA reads TGCGCCAGCAGCCAAGGGTTAGCGGGGGGTCCCCAAGAGACCCAGTACTTC.

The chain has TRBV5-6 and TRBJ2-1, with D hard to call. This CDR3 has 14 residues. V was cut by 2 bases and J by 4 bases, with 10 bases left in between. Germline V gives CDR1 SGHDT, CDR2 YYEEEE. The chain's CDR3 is CASSLRALYNEQFF. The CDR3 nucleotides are TGTGCCAGCAGCTTACGGGCCCTATACAATGAGCAGTTCTTC.

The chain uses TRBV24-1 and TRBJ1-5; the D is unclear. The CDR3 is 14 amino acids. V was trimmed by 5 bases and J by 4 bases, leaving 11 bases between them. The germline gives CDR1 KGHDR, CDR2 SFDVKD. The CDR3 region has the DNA TGTGCCACCAGTGGGTTCAGCGCAAATCAGCCCCAGCATTTT. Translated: CATSGFSANQPQHF.

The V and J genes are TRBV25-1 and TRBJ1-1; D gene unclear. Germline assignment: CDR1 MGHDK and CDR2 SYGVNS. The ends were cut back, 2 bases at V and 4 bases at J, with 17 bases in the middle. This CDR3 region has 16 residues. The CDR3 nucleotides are TGTGCCAGCAGTGAAACGAGACGGTCCGAGGGCACTGAAGCTTTCTTT. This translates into CASSETRRSEGTEAFF.

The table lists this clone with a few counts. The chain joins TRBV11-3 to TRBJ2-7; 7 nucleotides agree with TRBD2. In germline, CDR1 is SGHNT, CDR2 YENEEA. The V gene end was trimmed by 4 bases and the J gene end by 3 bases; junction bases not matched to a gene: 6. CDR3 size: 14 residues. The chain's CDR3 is CASSYRGRDYEQYF. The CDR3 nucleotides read TGTGCCAGCAGCTATCGGGGGAGGGACTACGAGCAGTACTTC.

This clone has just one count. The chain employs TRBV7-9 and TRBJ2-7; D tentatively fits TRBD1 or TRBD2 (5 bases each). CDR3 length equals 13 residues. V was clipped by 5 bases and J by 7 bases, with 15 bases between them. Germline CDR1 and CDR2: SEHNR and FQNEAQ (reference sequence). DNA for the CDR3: TGTGCCAGCAGCCCAGGGACCGCTAGAGAGCAGTACGTC. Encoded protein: CASSPGTAREQYV.

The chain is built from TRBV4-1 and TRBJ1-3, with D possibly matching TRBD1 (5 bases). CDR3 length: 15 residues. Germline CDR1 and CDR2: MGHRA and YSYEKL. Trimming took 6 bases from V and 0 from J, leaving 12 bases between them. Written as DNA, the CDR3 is TGCGCCAGCAGTTCGGGACTTCTCTCTGGAAACACCATATATTTT. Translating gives CASSSGLLSGNTIYF.

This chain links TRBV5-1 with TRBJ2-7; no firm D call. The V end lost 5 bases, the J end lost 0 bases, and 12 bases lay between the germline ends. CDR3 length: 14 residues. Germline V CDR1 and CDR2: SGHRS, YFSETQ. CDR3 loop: CASSANSDSYEQYF. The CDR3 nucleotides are TGCGCCAGCAGTGCTAACAGTGACTCCTACGAGCAGTACTTC.

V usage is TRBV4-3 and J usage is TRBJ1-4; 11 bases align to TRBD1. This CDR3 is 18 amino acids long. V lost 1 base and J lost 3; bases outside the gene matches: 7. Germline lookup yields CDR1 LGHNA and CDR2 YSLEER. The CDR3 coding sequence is TGCGCCAGCAGCCAAGGGTTTGGACAGGGGGCGGCTAATGAAAAACTGTTTTTT. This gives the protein CASSQGFGQGAANEKLFF.

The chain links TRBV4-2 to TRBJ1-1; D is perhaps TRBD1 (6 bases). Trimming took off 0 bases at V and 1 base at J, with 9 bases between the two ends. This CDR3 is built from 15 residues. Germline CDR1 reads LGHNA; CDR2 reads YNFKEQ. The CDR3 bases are TGTGCCAGCAGCCAAGATAGGGGGGGGAACACTGAAGCTTTCTTT. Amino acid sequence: CASSQDRGGNTEAFF.

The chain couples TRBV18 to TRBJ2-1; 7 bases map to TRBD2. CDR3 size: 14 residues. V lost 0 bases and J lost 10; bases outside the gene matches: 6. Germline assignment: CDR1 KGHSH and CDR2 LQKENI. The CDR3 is CASSPPYGGSEQFF. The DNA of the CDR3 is TGTGCCAGCTCACCACCGTACGGCGGGAGCGAGCAGTTCTTC.

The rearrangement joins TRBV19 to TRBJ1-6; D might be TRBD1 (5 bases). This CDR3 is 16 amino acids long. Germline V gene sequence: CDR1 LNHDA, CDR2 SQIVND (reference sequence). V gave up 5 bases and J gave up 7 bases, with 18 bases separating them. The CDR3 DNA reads TGTGCCAGTAGTCACCATTGGGACGGCCTAAATTCACCCCTCCACTTT. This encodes CASSHHWDGLNSPLHF.

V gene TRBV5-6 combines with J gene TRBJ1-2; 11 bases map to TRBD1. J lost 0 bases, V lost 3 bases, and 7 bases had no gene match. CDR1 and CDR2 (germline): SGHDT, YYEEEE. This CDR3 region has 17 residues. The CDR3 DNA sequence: TGTGCCAGCAGCTCTCGGACAGGGGGCCTTGCTAACTATGGCTACACCTTC. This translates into CASSSRTGGLANYGYTF.

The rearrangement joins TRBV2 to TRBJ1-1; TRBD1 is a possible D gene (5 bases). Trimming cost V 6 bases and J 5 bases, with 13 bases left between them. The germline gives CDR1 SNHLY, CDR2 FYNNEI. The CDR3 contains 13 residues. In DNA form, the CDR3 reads TGTGCCAGCAGGCCAGGGATCGCGACTGAAGCTTTCTTT. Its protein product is CASRPGIATEAFF.